This T cell receptor (beta chain) was found in a study of blood T cell repertoires in COVID-19. Study in general: Samples taken during acute and convalescent COVID-19 were collected in the United States, Italy and Spain.

Participant age was roughly 18 to 89 years, and participants resided in roughly 25 US areas. Sequencing was performed with immunoSEQ multiplex PCR; in TCRdb, only in-frame clones are kept and a portion is missing. Counted here are a few hundred thousand clones, 85% occurring once; the ten biggest clones make up 2% to 3%. The V gene end was trimmed by 5 bases and the J gene end by 6 bases; junction bases not matched to a gene: 16. The CDR3 totals 16 residues. Germline V lookup: CDR1 SGHRS, CDR2 YFSETQ. The sample consisted of PBMCs or T cells enriched from blood (not recorded which). This chain uses TRBV5-1 with TRBJ1-2; 7 bases align to TRBD1. This TCR was sampled from a woman in her fifties or sixties who had recovered from COVID-19. CDR3 in amino acids: CASRPRQGFGGDGYTF. CDR3 DNA: TGCGCCAGCAGACCGAGACAGGGATTTGGAGGGGATGGCTACACCTTC.